The entry below gives a single T cell receptor (beta chain) sequence along with its context. Its antigen remains unidentified. In germline, CDR1 is LNHDA, CDR2 SQIVND (reference sequence). The CDR3 has 15 residues. The V and J ends lost 3 bases and 7 bases, in that order; junction bases with no gene match: 10. This sample is drawn from a study of T cell responses to AZD1222 COVID-19 vaccine. TCRdb's copy holds only in-frame clones and misses some; the assay was immunoSEQ multiplex PCR. The data contain about 130,000 clones, around 90% of them singletons. General study results and limits: Spike-specific TCR breadth and depth both grew after two AZD1222 doses. Unmutated variant regions reportedly attract nearly half of all spike-specific TCRs. Among AZD1222 vaccinees, only six or seven were seropositive at baseline.

The receptor comes from an adult who received the AZD1222 COVID-19 vaccine. The gene calls are TRBV19 and TRBJ1-2, with TRBD1 matching over 8 bases. Sample: peripheral blood, taken 28 days after the second AZD1222 dose. This CDR3 reads CASSIGQGARVGYTF. The CDR3 region has the DNA TGTGCCAGTAGTATTGGTCAGGGGGCGCGGGTTGGCTACACCTTC.